Presented here are 16 T cell receptor beta chains from one specimen sequenced in a study of cytomegalovirus exposure and HLA in healthy donors. PCR amplification relied on 60 Vbeta primers (plus 13 Jbeta primers). Method: immunoSEQ multiplex PCR; TCRdb's copy keeps in-frame clones and lacks some. The record lists roughly 82,000 clones, of which the ten most abundant hold roughly 1.5%. Sample: PBMCs. These TCRs come from a woman aged 55-70 years in good health and CMV-seronegative.

V gene TRBV7-2 combines with J gene TRBJ2-1; weak D call: TRBD2 (5 bases). Germline V CDR1 and CDR2: SGHTA, FQGNSA. This CDR3 contains 14 residues. The V and J ends lost 1 base and 5 bases respectively, with 9 bases between them. The CDR3 protein is CASSLDSGNNEQFF. The CDR3 coding sequence is TGTGCCAGCAGCTTAGACTCGGGGAACAATGAGCAGTTCTTC. The full variable domain, completed using reference TRBV7-2 and TRBJ2-1, is GAGVSQSPSNKVTEKGKDVELRCDPISGHTALYWYRQSLGQGLEFLIYFQGNSAPDKSGLPSDRFSAERTGGSVSTLTIQRTQQEDSAVYLCASSLDSGNNEQFFGPGTRLTVL.

The gene calls are TRBV5-1 and TRBJ2-2; TRBD2 aligns across 10 bases. CDR1 is SGHRS, CDR2 YFSETQ, per germline. The CDR3 is 16 amino acids. V lost 4 bases and J lost 2; bases outside the gene matches: 5. The CDR3, as DNA: TGCGCCAGCAGCATCGGACTAGCGGAAAACACCGGGGAGCTGTTTTTT. This gives the protein CASSIGLAENTGELFF.

The genes are TRBV19 and TRBJ2-6, with 10 bases matching TRBD1. V shed 5 bases, J shed 5 bases, and the junction held 9 bases outside the gene matches. The CDR3 runs to 17 residues. Germline V gene lookup returns CDR1 LNHDA and CDR2 SQIVND (reference sequence). The CDR3: CASSFSGQGFRANVLTF. CDR3 DNA: TGTGCCAGTAGTTTCTCGGGACAGGGGTTCCGGGCCAACGTCCTGACTTTC. Full variable domain (missing parts from reference TRBV19 and TRBJ2-6): DGGITQSPKYLFRKEGQNVTLSCEQNLNHDAMYWYRQDPGQGLRLIYYSQIVNDFQKGDIAEGYSVSREKKESFPLTVTSAQKNPTAFYLCASSFSGQGFRANVLTFGAGSRLTVL.

The chain uses TRBV19 and TRBJ1-4; 10 nucleotides match TRBD1. V was pared by 2 bases and J by 11 bases, with 11 bases of the junction left unmatched. The CDR3 is made up of 16 amino acids. Germline values: CDR1 LNHDA, CDR2 SQIVND (reference sequence). As DNA, the CDR3 is TGTGCCAGTAGTATATCTACCGGGACAGGGGTTATGAAACTGTTTTTT. Encoded protein: CASSISTGTGVMKLFF.

The V call is TRBV4-3, the J call TRBJ2-5; 8 bases match TRBD2. V shed 2 bases and J 4 bases; nucleotides not matched to a gene: 6. Germline assignment: CDR1 LGHNA and CDR2 YSLEER. CDR3 size: 15 residues. The CDR3 nucleotides read TGCGCCAGCAGCCAAAATCCAGCGGGAGCAGAGACCCAGTACTTC. It translates to CASSQNPAGAETQYF.

The chain couples TRBV30 to TRBJ1-5, with TRBD1 identical over 8 bases. The CDR3 extends over 14 amino acids. With 7 bases clipped from V and 6 bases from J, the junction kept 11 bases outside the gene matches. Per germline, CDR1 GTSNPN and CDR2 SVGIG (reference sequence). The DNA of the CDR3 is TGTGCCTTCCAAGGGGCAGGGGGCGGTCAGCCCCAGCATTTT. Its protein is CAFQGAGGGQPQHF. Full variable domain (outside the CDR3, taken from reference TRBV30 and TRBJ1-5): SQTIHQWPATLVQPVGSPLSLECTVEGTSNPNLYWYRQAAGRGLQLLFYSVGIGQISSEVPQNLSASRPQDRQFILSSKKLLLSDSGFYLCAFQGAGGGQPQHFGDGTRLSIL.

This chain links TRBV5-1 with TRBJ1-5, with 10 bases matching TRBD1. CDR3 length: 15 residues. With 4 bases clipped from V and 6 bases from J, the junction kept 7 bases outside the gene matches. Germline lookup yields CDR1 SGHRS and CDR2 YFSETQ. The CDR3 region has the DNA TGCGCCAGCAGCCTTGACGGACAGGGGGGTCAGCCCCAGCATTTT. It is translated as CASSLDGQGGQPQHF. Full variable domain (outside the CDR3, taken from reference TRBV5-1 and TRBJ1-5): KAGVTQTPRYLIKTRGQQVTLSCSPISGHRSVSWYQQTPGQGLQFLFEYFSETQRNKGNFPGRFSGRQFSNSRSEMNVSTLELGDSALYLCASSLDGQGGQPQHFGDGTRLSIL.

The rearrangement links TRBV19 to TRBJ2-5; 12 nucleotides line up with TRBD2. The V segment lost 8 bases and the J segment 0 bases; nucleotides outside the gene matches: 1. Germline V lookup: CDR1 LNHDA, CDR2 SQIVND (reference sequence). This CDR3 has 14 residues. The CDR3 DNA sequence: TGTGCCAGTGGGACTAGCGGGTACCAAGAGACCCAGTACTTC. It encodes CASGTSGYQETQYF.

The V call is TRBV14, the J call TRBJ1-5; 9 bases are shared with TRBD1. From germline, CDR1 is SGHDN and CDR2 FVKESK. The CDR3 spans 15 residues. The J segment lost 2 bases and the V segment lost 4 bases, leaving 3 bases of the junction unmatched. The CDR3 DNA reads as TGTGCCAGCAGCCTTACAGGGGGCGGCAATCAGCCCCAGCATTTT. Translated: CASSLTGGGNQPQHF.

V is TRBV7-2 and J is TRBJ2-1, with D hard to call. This CDR3 has 12 residues. Per the germline V gene, CDR1 is SGHTA and CDR2 is FQGNSA. Trimming removed 5 bases from V and 7 bases from J, with 9 bases in between. In DNA form, the CDR3 reads TGTGCCAGCAGCCCTCCTCGGAATGAGCAGTTCTTC. Protein product: CASSPPRNEQFF.

The rearrangement uses TRBV19 and TRBJ1-2; D possibly corresponds to TRBD1 (6 bases). Trimming stripped 8 bases from V and 5 bases from J, with 18 bases between. The CDR3 loop spans 14 amino acids. Germline-derived CDR1 and CDR2 are LNHDA and SQIVND (reference sequence). CDR3 bases: TGTGCCAGTTCGCTGGGACAAGATATGTATGGCTACACCTTC. Its translation is CASSLGQDMYGYTF. Supplemented by reference TRBV19 and TRBJ1-2, the full variable domain reads DGGITQSPKYLFRKEGQNVTLSCEQNLNHDAMYWYRQDPGQGLRLIYYSQIVNDFQKGDIAEGYSVSREKKESFPLTVTSAQKNPTAFYLCASSLGQDMYGYTFGSGTRLTVV.

The J gene is TRBJ2-1, the V gene TRBV2; weak D call: TRBD1 (5 bases). This CDR3 is 14 amino acids long. V was pared by 2 bases and J by 5 bases, with 10 bases between. Germline V gives CDR1 SNHLY, CDR2 FYNNEI. CDR3 DNA sequence: TGTGCCAGCAGTGAACAGGGATGGGACAATGAGCAGTTCTTC. It is translated as CASSEQGWDNEQFF.

The chain uses TRBV5-1 and TRBJ2-7; 8 bases agree with TRBD2. CDR1 and CDR2 from the germline V gene are SGHRS and YFSETQ. The V gene end was trimmed by 0 bases and the J gene end by 1 base; junction bases not matched to a gene: 6. The CDR3 is 16 residues long. CDR3 coding DNA: TGCGCCAGCAGCTTGGGAGGGGCTAGCGGGTCCTACGAGCAGTACTTC. Encoded protein: CASSLGGASGSYEQYF.

The gene calls are TRBV9 and TRBJ1-1, with D perhaps TRBD1 (6 bases). V lost 1 base, J lost 2 bases, and 9 bases lay in between. CDR1 is SGDLS and CDR2 is YYNGEE in the germline V gene. The CDR3 extends over 14 amino acids. CDR3 protein: CASSVTGGNTEAFF. The CDR3 nucleotides read TGTGCCAGCAGCGTAACTGGGGGCAACACTGAAGCTTTCTTT. The variable domain in full, completed from reference TRBV9 and TRBJ1-1, reads DSGVTQTPKHLITATGQRVTLRCSPRSGDLSVYWYQQSLDQGLQFLIQYYNGEERAKGNILERFSAQQFPDLHSELNLSSLELGDSALYFCASSVTGGNTEAFFGQGTRLTVV.

V usage is TRBV7-9 and J usage is TRBJ2-7; tentatively, D is TRBD1 (6 bases). The CDR3 is 15 amino acids. Trimming took off 4 bases at V and 2 bases at J, with 15 bases between the two ends. Looked up from germline, CDR1 is SEHNR and CDR2 is FQNEAQ (reference sequence). The CDR3, as DNA: TGTGCCAGCAGCTCCTCGGACAGAACCCCCTACGAGCAGTACTTC. This sequence encodes CASSSSDRTPYEQYF.

The chain recombines TRBV30 with TRBJ2-7; the match to TRBD1 covers 7 bases. This CDR3 comprises 16 residues. Germline lookup yields CDR1 GTSNPN and CDR2 SVGIG (reference sequence). Trimming cost V 3 bases and J 4 bases; bases outside gene matches: 15. CDR3 sequence reads: CAWRGDSVVRQYEQYF. The CDR3 DNA follows: TGTGCCTGGAGAGGGGACAGCGTAGTACGACAGTACGAGCAGTACTTC.